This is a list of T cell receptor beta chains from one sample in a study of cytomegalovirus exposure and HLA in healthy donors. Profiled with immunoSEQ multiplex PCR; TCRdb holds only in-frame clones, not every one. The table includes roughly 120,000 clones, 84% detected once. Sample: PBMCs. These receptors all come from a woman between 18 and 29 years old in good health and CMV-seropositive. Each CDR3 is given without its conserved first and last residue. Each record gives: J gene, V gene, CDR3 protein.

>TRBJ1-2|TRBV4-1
ASSQDTWDRVDYT
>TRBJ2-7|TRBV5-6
ASSTGAVYEQY
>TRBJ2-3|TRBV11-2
ASSKARTDTQY
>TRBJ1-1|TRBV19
ASSIPPGGDTEAF
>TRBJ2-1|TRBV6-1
ASRWTGDNEQF
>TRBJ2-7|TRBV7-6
ASSLAQGMGYEQY
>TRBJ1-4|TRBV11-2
ASSSNNRGLVNEKLF
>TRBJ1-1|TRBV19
ASSNRARRTEAF
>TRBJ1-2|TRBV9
ASSVGTGGFFYGYT
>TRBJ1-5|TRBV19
ASRGGMKPQH
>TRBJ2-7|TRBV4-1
ASSQDSSWGLAGGSSYEQY
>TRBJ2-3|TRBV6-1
ASTGLAGGADTQY
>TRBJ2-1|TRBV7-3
ASSLVGGNEQF
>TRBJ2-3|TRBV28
ASSFGTDSTDTQY
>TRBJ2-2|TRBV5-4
ASSSLGGSNTGELF
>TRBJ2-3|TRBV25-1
ASSEGVNRGWPTDTQY
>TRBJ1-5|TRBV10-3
AISDAGGLYSNQPQH
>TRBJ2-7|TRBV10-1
ASAPGLAGNEQY
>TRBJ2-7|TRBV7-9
SSSASSGGASYEQY
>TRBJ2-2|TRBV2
ASSGAIGELF
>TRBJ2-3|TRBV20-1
SASTFDTQY
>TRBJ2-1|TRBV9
ASSVEAGGESSYNEQF
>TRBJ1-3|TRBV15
ATSRDRFSGNTIY
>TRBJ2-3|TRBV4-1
ASSQDGTGPTDTQY
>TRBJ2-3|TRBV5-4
ASSSGGSGDTQY
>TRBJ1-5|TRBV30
AWTGGGNQPQH
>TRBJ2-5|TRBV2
ASRTGGQETQY
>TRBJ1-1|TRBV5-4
ASSLVNSPNTEAF
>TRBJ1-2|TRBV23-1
ASTTDSHNYRGYT
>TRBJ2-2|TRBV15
ATSRDRNTGELF
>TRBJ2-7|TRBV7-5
VRSSCASLGSSYEQY
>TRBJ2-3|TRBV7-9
ASTNQTRGNTQY
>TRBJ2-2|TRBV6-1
ASSEDSRILNTGELF
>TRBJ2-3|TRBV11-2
ASSLAGMDTQY
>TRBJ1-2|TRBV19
ASSIDTGDYGYT
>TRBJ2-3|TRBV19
ASSIVSGTSGDTQY
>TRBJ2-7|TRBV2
ASSDEGGAYYEQY
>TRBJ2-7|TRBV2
ASGMGALMSGEQY
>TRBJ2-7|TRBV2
ASSASPRDYEQY
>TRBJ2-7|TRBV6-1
ASSDGPYEQY
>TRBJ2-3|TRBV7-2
ASSLGGRLRTDTQY
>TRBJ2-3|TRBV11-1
ASSLLSGGEDTQY
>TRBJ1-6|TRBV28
ASSPYRGLRSPLH
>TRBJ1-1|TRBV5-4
ASSPDRTEAF
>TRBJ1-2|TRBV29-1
SVERQGENYGYT
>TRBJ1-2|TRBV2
ASHLGGFYGYT
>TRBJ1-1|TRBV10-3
AISRGIRDTEAF